The entry that follows covers one T cell receptor (beta chain) sequence. Its antigen is still unknown. Template for every sorted-subset replicate PCR totaled about 200 ng DNA, around 32,000 T cell genomes. TCRdb keeps only in-frame clones here, not all; method: immunoSEQ multiplex PCR. Of roughly 2,300,000 clones in the sample, under 95% were seen once. These data are taken from a study of shared clonotypes between healthy human individuals. Study background: Serving as donors were two women and a few men, whose ages spanned 18 to 49. The study's findings and limits: Depth of sequencing was expected to influence donor clonotype sharing. Naive subsets, compared against memory subsets, generally had larger estimated richness values.

This CDR3 region has 15 residues. V shed 4 bases and J 8 bases; nucleotides not matched to a gene: 10. Germline CDR1 and CDR2: SNHLY and FYNNEI. This chain uses TRBV2 with TRBJ2-1; 8 nucleotides align to TRBD2. The sequence was collected from a man aged 18 to 30 in good health. Some clones in this sample may be carry-over from other donors' samples. Sequencing used naive CD4+ T cells from PBMCs. Subset: CD45RA+ positively selected. The CDR3 region has the DNA TGTGCCAGCAGTGCGTGGGTCCAGCGGGAGCATGAGCAGTTCTTC. Protein product: CASSAWVQREHEQFF.